This T cell receptor beta chain is from a study of T cells after yellow fever vaccination. Study-level points and caveats: The study found a weaker secondary response that peaked faster, day 5 versus 15. Post-booster repertoires again held most primary-vaccination clones (around 95% CD4, just under 90% CD8). Although most clonotypes did not, a small share appeared in both CD4 and CD8 compartments.

UMIs were added to TCR cDNA along with a universal primer site when it was made by 5'RACE template switching. TCRdb redid the calling of the 5' RACE reads with MiXCR, one entry per CDR3 protein. This table holds a few hundred thousand distinct CDR3 sequences, 19% found once. On this clonotype: What it binds is unknown.

In germline, CDR1 is SQVTM, CDR2 ANQGSEA. With 0 bases clipped from V and 3 bases from J, the junction kept 7 bases outside the gene matches. This CDR3 region has 15 residues. This sequence originates from a man aged 25-45 years who received the YFV17D yellow fever vaccine. The sequenced sample was PBMCs, obtained 15 days after the yellow fever booster vaccination. This chain connects TRBV29-1 to TRBJ1-2, with 7 bases matching TRBD1. DNA of the CDR3: TGCAGCGTTGAAGAGAACAGGGGAGATCACTATGGCTACACCTTC. It translates to CSVEENRGDHYGYTF.